What follows describes a single T cell receptor (beta chain). The antigen it binds to is not known. No qualities accompany the bases; no much larger clone lies one base away. Using the deep immunoSEQ assay, multiplex PCR amplified TCR CDR3 regions from genomic DNA. For each cell subset, the extracted genomic DNA was distributed evenly across all wells of several immunoSEQ 96-well plates, and each plate served as one replicate. Each replicate PCR for sorted subsets received around 210 ng genomic DNA, equal to about 30,000 T cell genomes. Purified libraries were quantified with a Qubit 3.0 fluorometer, sized on a Bioanalyzer 2100, and re-quantified with the KAPA Library Quantification kit. Every immunoSEQ 96-well plate was sequenced on a dedicated single-read 150-cycle Illumina NextSeq 550 flow cell. As for the authors' bioinformatics: Because the immunoSEQ output included only junctional sequences and no quality scores, the filtering could not be the same as the filtering used for full-length reads. Sequences were annotated with PyIR, a Python wrapper for IgBLAST v1.9, and V/J genes and CDR3 were assigned using IMGT germline references. Reads were removed for weak V/J assignments (E-value above 1e-6), missing CDR3, stop codons, out-of-frame junctions, or ambiguous translated residues. V3J clonotypes were defined as sequences sharing an identical inferred V gene, J gene, and CDR3 amino acid sequence. The percentage overlap between two repertoires was calculated by dividing the number of shared unique clonotypes by the size of the smaller repertoire. Repertoire richness was assessed with RTK rarefaction, the Chao1 estimator, and Recon v2.1 estimates of unobserved clonotypes. OLGA was used to compute generation probabilities for all TCRbeta clonotypes that the gDNA method yielded from a handful of donors. In TCRdb, the immuneACCESS table is reduced to in-frame sequences with V and J assigned. These tables do not hold every clone; where another copy was compared, an unresolved V gene accounts for under half, and the others remain unexplained. The V and J calls and the clone size are those of that table, but D and trimming were determined from the DNA. The sample records about 580,000 clones, 95% to 98% of which are singletons. The ten largest account for approximately 0.3% of the sample.

The data were obtained in a study of shared clonotypes between healthy human individuals (dated by TCRdb to 2019 to 2021). Describing the broader study: The cohort included three men and a couple of women between 18 and 49 years of age. Per donor, three plates each were used for CD4 naive and CD4 memory, two for CD8 naive, and one for CD8 memory. To estimate repertoire size and how much clonotypes are shared between individuals, the study performed deep sequencing of blood TCR repertoires from roughly five healthy adults. To increase sequencing depth and limit assay-specific biases, different laboratories used diverse techniques to prepare libraries and sequence TCR repertoires. Per donor, leukapheresis produced somewhere between about 0.9 and 10 billion PBMCs.

Counted from cysteine to phenylalanine, this CDR3 has 13 amino acids. Only the CDR3 portion is preserved as DNA: 39 bases, with reading frame beginning at the first base. The germline V gene (reference sequence) provides CDR1 SEHNR and CDR2 FQNEAQ. V is pruned by 9 bases and J by 5 bases, leaving 7 bases of the junction without a gene match. Overall study results and their limits: Rarefaction of sorted-subset datasets indicated incomplete sequencing despite the large sequencing depth. The genetic and exposure-history diversity represented was limited by the small number of donors. Sampling was limited to blood, and TCR repertoires in tissue likely differ from TCR repertoires in blood. Based on pairwise subsampling, the degree of clonotype sharing among donors was expected to be affected by sequencing depth. About 5% of naive CD4, 3.5% of naive CD8, 2% to 2.5% of memory CD4, and around 0.4% of memory CD8 clonotypes were shared across several donors. Compared with non-shared clonotypes, clonotypes shared by all four sorted-subset donors had higher generation probabilities. Larger estimated clonotype richness was generally found for naive subsets than for memory subsets.

CD8 naive samples were obtained by positive selection for CCR7 among CD45RO-negative cells, yielding a CD45RA+CCR7+ population from which TemRA cells were excluded. The donors were healthy, HIV-negative adults who had no recently reported acute infections or vaccinations. All donors were Caucasian adults living in Nashville, Tennessee, USA. Blood was obtained by leukapheresis, after which PBMCs were separated by Ficoll-Histopaque density gradient centrifugation and cryopreserved in liquid nitrogen vapor phase. Purity and quantity of every magnetically sorted T cell population were checked by analytical flow cytometry. Genomic DNA was isolated from every sorted fraction and measured by UV absorbance on a Nanodrop 2000c.

The chain links TRBV7-9 with TRBJ2-1; 7 of the junction bases match TRBD2. The sequencing input was naive CD8+ T cells sorted from blood. What this sample's cell subset or site label stands for: CD45RA+CCR7+. This sequence originates from a young man in good health. The CDR3 loop reads CASTGGGNNEQFF. The DNA sequence follows: TGTGCCAGTACGGGGGGAGGGAACAATGAGCAGTTCTTC.